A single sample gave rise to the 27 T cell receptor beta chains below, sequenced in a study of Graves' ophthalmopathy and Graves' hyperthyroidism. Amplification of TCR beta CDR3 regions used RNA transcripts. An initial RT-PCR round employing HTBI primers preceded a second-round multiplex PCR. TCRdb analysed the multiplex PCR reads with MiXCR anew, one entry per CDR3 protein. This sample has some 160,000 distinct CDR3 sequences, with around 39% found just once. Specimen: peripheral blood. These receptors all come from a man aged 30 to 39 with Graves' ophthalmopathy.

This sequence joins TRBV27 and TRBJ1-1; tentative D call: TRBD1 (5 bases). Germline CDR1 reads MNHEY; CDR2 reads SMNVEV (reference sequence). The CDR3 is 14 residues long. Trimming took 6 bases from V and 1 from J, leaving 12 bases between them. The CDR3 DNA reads TGTGCCAGCAGAAAACAGGAGGCGAACACTGAAGCTTTCTTT. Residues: CASRKQEANTEAFF.

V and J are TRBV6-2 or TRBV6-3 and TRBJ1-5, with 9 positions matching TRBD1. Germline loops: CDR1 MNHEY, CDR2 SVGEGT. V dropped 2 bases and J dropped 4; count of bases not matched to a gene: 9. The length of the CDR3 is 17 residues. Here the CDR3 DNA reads TGTGCCAGCAGTTACCTCCCGGGACAGGGCAAAAATCAGCCCCAGCATTTT. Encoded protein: CASSYLPGQGKNQPQHF.

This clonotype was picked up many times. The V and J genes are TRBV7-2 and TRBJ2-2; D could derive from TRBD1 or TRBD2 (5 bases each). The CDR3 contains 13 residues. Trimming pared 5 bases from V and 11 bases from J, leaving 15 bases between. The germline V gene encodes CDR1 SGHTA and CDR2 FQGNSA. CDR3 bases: TGTGCCAGCAGCCTGGGACCCCGTACCGAGCTGTTTTTT. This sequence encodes CASSLGPRTELFF.

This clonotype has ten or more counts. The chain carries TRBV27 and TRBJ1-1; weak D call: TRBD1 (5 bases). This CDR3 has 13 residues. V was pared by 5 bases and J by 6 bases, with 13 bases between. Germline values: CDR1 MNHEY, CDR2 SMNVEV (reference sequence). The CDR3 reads CASSPGHVAEAFF. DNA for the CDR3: TGTGCCAGCAGTCCCGGACACGTGGCTGAAGCTTTCTTT.

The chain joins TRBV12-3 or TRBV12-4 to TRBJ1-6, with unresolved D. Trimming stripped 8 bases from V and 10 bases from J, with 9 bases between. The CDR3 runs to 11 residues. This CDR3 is CASGGESPLHF. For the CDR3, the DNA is TGTGCCAGCGGCGGTGAATCACCCCTCCACTTT.

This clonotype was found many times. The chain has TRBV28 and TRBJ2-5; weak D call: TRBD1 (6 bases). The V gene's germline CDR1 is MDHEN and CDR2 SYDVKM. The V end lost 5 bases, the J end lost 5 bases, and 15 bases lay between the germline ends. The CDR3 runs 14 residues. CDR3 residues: CASSPGQSIETQYF. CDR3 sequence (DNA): TGTGCCAGCAGTCCCGGACAGTCGATCGAGACCCAGTACTTC.

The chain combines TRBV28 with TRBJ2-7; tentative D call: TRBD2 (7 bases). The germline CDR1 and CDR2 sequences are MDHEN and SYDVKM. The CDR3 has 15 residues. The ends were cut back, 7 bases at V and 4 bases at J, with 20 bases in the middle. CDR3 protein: CASNLWGGSLYEQYF. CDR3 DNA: TGTGCCAGCAACCTTTGGGGGGGCAGCCTATACGAGCAGTACTTC.

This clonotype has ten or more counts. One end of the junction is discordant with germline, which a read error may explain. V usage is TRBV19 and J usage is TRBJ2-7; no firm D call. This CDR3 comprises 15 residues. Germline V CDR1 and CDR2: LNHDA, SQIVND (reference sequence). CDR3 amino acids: CASSIDSANAYEQYF. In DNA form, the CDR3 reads TGTGCCAGTAGTATAGATTCCGCCAACGCCTACGAGCAATACTTC.

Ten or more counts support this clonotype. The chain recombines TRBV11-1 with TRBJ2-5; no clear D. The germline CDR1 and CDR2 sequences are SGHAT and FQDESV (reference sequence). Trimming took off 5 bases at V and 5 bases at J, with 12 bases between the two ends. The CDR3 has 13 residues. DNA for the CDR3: TGTGCCAGCAGCACGGGTTCAAGGGAGACCCAGTACTTC. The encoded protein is CASSTGSRETQYF.

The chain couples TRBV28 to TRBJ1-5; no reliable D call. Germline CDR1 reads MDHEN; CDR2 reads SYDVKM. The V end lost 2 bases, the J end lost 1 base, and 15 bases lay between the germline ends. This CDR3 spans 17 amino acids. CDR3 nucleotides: TGTGCCAGCAGTTTAGACCAGCCCCAAGGGAGCAATCAGCCCCAGCATTTT. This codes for CASSLDQPQGSNQPQHF. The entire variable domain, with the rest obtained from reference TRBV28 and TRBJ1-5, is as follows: DVKVTQSSRYLVKRTGEKVFLECVQDMDHENMFWYRQDPGLGLRLIYFSYDVKMKEKGDIPEGYSVSREKKERFSLILESASTNQTSMYLCASSLDQPQGSNQPQHFGDGTRLSIL.

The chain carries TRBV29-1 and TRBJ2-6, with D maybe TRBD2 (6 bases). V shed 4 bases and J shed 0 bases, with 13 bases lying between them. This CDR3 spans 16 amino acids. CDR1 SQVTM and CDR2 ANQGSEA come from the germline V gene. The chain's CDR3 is CSVAGDPSSGANVLTF. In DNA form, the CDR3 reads TGCAGCGTTGCGGGGGACCCAAGCTCTGGGGCCAACGTCCTGACTTTC.

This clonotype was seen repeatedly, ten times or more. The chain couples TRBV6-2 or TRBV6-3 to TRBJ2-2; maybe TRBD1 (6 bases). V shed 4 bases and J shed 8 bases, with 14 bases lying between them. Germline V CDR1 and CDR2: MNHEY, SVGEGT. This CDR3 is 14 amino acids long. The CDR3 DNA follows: TGTGCCAGCAGTTTCTGGACAGCGGAGGGGGAGCTGTTTTTT. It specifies CASSFWTAEGELFF.

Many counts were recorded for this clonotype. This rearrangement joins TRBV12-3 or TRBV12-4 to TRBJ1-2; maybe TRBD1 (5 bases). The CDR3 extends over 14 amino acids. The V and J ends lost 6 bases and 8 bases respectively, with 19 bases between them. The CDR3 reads CASSPSDSVWGYTF. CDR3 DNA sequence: TGTGCCAGCAGCCCATCTGACAGTGTTTGGGGCTACACCTTC.

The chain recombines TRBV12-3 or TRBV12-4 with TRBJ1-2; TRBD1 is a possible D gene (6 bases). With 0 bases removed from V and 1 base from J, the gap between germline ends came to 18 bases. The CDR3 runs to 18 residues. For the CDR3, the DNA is TGTGCCAGCAGTTTAGCGGTAGGACAGCCCAACAATAACTATGGCTACACCTTC. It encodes CASSLAVGQPNNNYGYTF.

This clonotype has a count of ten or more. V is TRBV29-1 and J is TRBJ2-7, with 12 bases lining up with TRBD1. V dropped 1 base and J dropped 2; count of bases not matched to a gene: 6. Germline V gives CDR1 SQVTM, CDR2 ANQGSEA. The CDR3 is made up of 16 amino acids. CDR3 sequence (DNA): TGCAGCGTTGAAGGCGGGACAGGGGGCGCGACCTACGAGCAGTACTTC. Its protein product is CSVEGGTGGATYEQYF.

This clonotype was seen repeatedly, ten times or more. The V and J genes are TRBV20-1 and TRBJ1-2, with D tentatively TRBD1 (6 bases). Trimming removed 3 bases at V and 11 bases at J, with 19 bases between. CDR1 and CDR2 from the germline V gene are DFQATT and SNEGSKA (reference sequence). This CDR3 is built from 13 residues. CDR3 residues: CSASLTGPGAYTF. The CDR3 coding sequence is TGCAGTGCTAGCCTAACGGGGCCGGGGGCTTACACCTTC.

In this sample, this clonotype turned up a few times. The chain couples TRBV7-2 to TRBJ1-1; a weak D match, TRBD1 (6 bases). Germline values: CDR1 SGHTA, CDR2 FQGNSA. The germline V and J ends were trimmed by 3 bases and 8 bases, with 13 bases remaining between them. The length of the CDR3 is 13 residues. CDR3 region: CASSFRQDSEAFF. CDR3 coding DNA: TGTGCCAGCAGCTTTCGACAGGATTCCGAAGCTTTCTTT. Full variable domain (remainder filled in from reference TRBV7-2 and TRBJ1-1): GAGVSQSPSNKVTEKGKDVELRCDPISGHTALYWYRQSLGQGLEFLIYFQGNSAPDKSGLPSDRFSAERTGGSVSTLTIQRTQQEDSAVYLCASSFRQDSEAFFGQGTRLTVV.

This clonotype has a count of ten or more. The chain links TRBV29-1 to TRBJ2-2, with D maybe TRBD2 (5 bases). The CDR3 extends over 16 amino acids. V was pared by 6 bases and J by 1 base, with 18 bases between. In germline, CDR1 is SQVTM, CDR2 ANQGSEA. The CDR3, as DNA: TGCAGCGTCCAGTGGCCGGGGAGTTGGAACACCGGGGAGCTGTTTTTT. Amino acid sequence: CSVQWPGSWNTGELFF.

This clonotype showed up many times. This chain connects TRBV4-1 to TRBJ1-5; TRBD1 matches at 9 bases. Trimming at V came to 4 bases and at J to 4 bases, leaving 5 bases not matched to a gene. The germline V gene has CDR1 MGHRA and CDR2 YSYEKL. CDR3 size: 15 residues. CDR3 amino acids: CASSRWTGENQPQHF. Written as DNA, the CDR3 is TGCGCCAGCAGCCGATGGACAGGGGAAAATCAGCCCCAGCATTTT.

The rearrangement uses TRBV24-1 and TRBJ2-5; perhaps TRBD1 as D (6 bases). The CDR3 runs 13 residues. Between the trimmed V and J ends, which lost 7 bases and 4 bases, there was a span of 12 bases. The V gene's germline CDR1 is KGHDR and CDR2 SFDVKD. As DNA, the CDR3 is TGTGCCACCAGGGGCAGGGGATTAGAGACCCAGTACTTC. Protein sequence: CATRGRGLETQYF.

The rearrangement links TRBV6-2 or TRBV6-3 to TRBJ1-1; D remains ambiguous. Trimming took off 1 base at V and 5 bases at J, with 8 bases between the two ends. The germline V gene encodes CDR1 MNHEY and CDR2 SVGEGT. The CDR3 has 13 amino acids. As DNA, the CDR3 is TGTGCCAGCAGTTACTTGGATCGGACTGAAGCTTTCTTT. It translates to CASSYLDRTEAFF.

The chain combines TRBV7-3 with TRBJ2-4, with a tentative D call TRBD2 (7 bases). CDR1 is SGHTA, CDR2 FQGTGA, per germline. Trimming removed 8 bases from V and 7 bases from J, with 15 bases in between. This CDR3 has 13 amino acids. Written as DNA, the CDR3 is TGTGCCAGCTCCAGCGAGGGGGGGAACATTCAGTACTTC. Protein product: CASSSEGGNIQYF.

CDR3 loop: CAGGGGGPTGELFF. The CDR3 DNA reads as TGTGCCGGGGGGGGCGGAGGGCCAACCGGGGAGCTGTTTTTT. The chain carries TRBV12-3 or TRBV12-4 and TRBJ2-2; a possible D gene is TRBD2 (7 bases). The ends were cut back, 11 bases at V and 5 bases at J, with 18 bases in the middle. The CDR3 covers 14 residues.

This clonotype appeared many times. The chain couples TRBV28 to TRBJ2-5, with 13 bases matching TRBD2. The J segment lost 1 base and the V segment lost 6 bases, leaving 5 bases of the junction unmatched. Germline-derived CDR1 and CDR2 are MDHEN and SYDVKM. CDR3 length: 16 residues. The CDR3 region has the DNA TGTGCCAGCAGCCGACTAGCGGGAGGTCCCCAAGAGACCCAGTACTTC. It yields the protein CASSRLAGGPQETQYF.

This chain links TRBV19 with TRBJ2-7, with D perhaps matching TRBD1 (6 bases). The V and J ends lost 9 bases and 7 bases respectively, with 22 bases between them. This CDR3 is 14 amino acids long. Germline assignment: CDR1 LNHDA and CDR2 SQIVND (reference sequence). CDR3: CASPSTGRVQEQYF. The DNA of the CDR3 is TGTGCCAGCCCTTCCACAGGGCGGGTTCAAGAGCAGTACTTC.

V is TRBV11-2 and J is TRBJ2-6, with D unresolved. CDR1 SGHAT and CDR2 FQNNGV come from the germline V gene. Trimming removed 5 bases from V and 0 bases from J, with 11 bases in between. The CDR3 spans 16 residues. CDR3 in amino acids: CASSPRPDSGANVLTF. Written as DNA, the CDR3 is TGTGCCAGCAGCCCCAGGCCAGACTCTGGGGCCAACGTCCTGACTTTC.

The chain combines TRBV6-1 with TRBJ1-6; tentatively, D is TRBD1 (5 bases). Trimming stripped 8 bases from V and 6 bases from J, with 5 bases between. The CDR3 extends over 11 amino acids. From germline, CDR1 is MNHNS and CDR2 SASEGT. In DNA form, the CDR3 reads TGTGCCAGCGGGGGTAATTCACCCCTCCACTTT. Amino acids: CASGGNSPLHF.